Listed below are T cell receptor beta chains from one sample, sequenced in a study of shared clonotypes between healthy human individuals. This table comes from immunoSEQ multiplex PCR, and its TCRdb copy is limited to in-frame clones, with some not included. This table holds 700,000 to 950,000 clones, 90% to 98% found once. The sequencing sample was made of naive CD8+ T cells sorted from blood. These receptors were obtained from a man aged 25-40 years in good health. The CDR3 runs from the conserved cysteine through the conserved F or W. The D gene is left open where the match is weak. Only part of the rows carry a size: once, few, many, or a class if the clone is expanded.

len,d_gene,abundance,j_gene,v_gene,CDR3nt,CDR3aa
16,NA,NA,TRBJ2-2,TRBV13,TGTGCCAGCAGCTTGGGTCCTGGCGGTAGCACCGGGGAGCTGTTTTTT,CASSLGPGGSTGELFF
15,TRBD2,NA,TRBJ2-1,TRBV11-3,TGTGCCAGCAGCTCAATGACTAGCGGGAGGGCCGGGCAGTTCTTC,CASSSMTSGRAGQFF
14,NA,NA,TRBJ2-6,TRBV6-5,TGTGCCACCGCCTCAGCATCCGGGGCCAACGTCCTGACTTTC,CATASASGANVLTF
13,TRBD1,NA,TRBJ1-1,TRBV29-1,TGCAGCGCCCGTGGAACGGACAGGATCGAAGCTTTCTTT,CSARGTDRIEAFF
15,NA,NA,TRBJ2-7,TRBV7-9,TGTGCCAGCAGCTTAGAGCACGGAGACTCCTACGAGCAGTACTTC,CASSLEHGDSYEQYF
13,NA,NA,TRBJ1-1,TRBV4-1,TGCGCCAGCAGCCAGGGGACGGGGACTGAAGCTTTCTTT,CASSQGTGTEAFF
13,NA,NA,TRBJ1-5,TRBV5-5,TGTGCCAGCAGCCGAGGGTTCAATCAGCCCCAGCATTTT,CASSRGFNQPQHF
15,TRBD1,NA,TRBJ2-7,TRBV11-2,TGTGCCAGCAGGGATGGGACAGGGGGGGGCTACGAGCAGTACTTC,CASRDGTGGGYEQYF
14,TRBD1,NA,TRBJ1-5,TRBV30,TGTGCCTGGAGCTTGGGACAGGGGGGTCAGCCCCAGCATTTT,CAWSLGQGGQPQHF
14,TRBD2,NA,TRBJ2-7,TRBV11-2,TGTGCCAGCAAGGAAAGCGGGAGGCGCTACGAGCAGTACTTC,CASKESGRRYEQYF
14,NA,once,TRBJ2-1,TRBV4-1,TGCGCCAGCAGCCATCCTCTGCAGGTAGGGGAGCAGTTCTTC,CASSHPLQVGEQFF
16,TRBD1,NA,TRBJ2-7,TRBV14,TGTGCCAGCAGCCAAGACGGCCCGACAGGGAAGAACGAGCAGTACTTC,CASSQDGPTGKNEQYF
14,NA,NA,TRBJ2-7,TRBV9,TGTGCCAGCAGCGTAGAAGGGTCGGGTTACGAGCAGTACTTC,CASSVEGSGYEQYF
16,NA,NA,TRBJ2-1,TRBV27,TGTGCCAGCAGTCCGAAAGGCAGGATCACCTACAATGAGCAGTTCTTC,CASSPKGRITYNEQFF
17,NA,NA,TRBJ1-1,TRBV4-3,TGCGCCAGCAGCCAAGATTTCTTCGGAGGGGTGAACACTGAAGCTTTCTTT,CASSQDFFGGVNTEAFF
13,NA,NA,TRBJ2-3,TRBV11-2,TGTGCCAGCAGCTTAGATGGCACAGATACGCAGTATTTT,CASSLDGTDTQYF
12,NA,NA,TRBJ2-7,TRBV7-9,TGTGCCAGCAGCCCCCCGGGGCGGGAGCAGTACTTC,CASSPPGREQYF
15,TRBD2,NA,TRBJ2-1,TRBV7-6,TGTGCCAGCAGCAAACTAGCGGGAGAATACAATGAGCAGTTCTTC,CASSKLAGEYNEQFF
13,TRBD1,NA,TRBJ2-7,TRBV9,TGTGCCAGCTCGACAGGGAGCTCCTACGAGCAGTACTTC,CASSTGSSYEQYF
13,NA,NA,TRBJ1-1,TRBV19,TGTGCCAGTAGTCTACAGGGAAGCACTGAAGCTTTCTTT,CASSLQGSTEAFF
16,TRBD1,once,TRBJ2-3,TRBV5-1,TGCGCCAGCAGCCCGTGGGACAGGGACTCCACAGATACGCAGTATTTT,CASSPWDRDSTDTQYF
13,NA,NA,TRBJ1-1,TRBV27,TGTGCCAGCAGTCTCTCATTGGGCACTGAAGCTTTCTTT,CASSLSLGTEAFF
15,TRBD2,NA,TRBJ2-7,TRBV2,TGTGCCAGCAGTGAAGTCGGCGCGGGAGGTAACGAGCAGTACTTC,CASSEVGAGGNEQYF
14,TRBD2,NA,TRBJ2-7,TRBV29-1,TGCAGCGCCATCAGCGGGACGGAACCCTACGAGCAGTACTTC,CSAISGTEPYEQYF
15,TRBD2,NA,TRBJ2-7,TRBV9,TGTGCCAGCAGCGTAGATCCAGGACTAGCTCGCGAGCAGTACTTC,CASSVDPGLAREQYF
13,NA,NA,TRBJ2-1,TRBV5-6,TGTGCCAGCAGCTTGGGAGTAGAGGATGAGCAGTTCTTC,CASSLGVEDEQFF
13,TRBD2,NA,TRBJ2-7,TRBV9,TGTGCCAGCAACAGCGGGAGCTCCTACGAGCAGTACTTC,CASNSGSSYEQYF
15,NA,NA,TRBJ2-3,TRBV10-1,TGCGCCAGCAGTGATGTCCGCAGGGGTGTAGATACGCAGTATTTT,CASSDVRRGVDTQYF
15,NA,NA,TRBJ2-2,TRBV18,TGTGCCAGCTCACCACCGGGGGCAAACACCGGGGAGCTGTTTTTT,CASSPPGANTGELFF
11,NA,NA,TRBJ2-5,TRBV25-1,TGTGCCAGCAGTGAGATTGAGACCCAGTACTTC,CASSEIETQYF
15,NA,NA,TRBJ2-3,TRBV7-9,TGTGCCAGCAGCTTAGAGGGACCCAGCACAGATACGCAGTATTTT,CASSLEGPSTDTQYF
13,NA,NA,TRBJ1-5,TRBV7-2,TGTGCCAGCAGCTTAGAGGTTTCGGAGCCCCAGCATTTT,CASSLEVSEPQHF
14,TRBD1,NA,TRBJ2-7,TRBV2,TGTGCCAGCCGACGCGGTGACAGGGCTGCCGAGCAGTACTTC,CASRRGDRAAEQYF
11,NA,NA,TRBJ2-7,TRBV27,TGTGCCAGCAGACAGAATTTGGAGCAGTACTTC,CASRQNLEQYF
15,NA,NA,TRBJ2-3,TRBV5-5,TGTGCCAGCAGCTTCAGAGGGTGGAGCACAGATACGCAGTATTTT,CASSFRGWSTDTQYF
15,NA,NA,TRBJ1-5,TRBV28,TGTGCCAGCAGTCCTCGGGGTGGAGGCAATCAGCCCCAGCATTTT,CASSPRGGGNQPQHF
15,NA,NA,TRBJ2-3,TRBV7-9,TGTGCCAGCACTCTTCGGGGGGCCAGCACAGATACGCAGTATTTT,CASTLRGASTDTQYF
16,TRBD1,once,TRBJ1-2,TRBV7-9,TGTGCCAGCAGCTTAGCTCGTTACAGGGGGGGCTATGGCTACACCTTC,CASSLARYRGGYGYTF
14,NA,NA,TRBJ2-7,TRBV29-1,TGCAGCGTTGATGTGGCAGGTGACTCCTACGAGCAGTACTTC,CSVDVAGDSYEQYF
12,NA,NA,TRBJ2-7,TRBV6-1,TGTGCCAGCAGTTTTGGGGAATACGAGCAGTACTTC,CASSFGEYEQYF
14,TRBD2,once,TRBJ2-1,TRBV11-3,TGTGCCAGCAGCTCTAGCGGGAGGCACAATGAGCAGTTCTTC,CASSSSGRHNEQFF
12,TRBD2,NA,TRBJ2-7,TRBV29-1,TGCAGCGTAACCGGGACTAGCCACGAGCAGTACTTC,CSVTGTSHEQYF
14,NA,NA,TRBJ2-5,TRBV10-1,TGCGCCAGCAGTGACGTGGGGCCCCAAGAGACCCAGTACTTC,CASSDVGPQETQYF
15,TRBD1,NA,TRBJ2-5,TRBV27,TGTGCCAGCAGTTTATCTGGACAGGGCCAAGAGACCCAGTACTTC,CASSLSGQGQETQYF
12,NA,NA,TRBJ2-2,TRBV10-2,TGCGCCAGTGAGGGCCGTCCCGGGGAGCTGTTTTTT,CASEGRPGELFF
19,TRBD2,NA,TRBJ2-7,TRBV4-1,TGCGCCAGCAGCCCTAACCCGGGACTAGCGGGATTGAGCCACTACGAGCAGTACTTC,CASSPNPGLAGLSHYEQYF
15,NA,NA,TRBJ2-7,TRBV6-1,TGTGCCAGCAGTGAGGTTGAACAGGGAGGATACGAGCAGTACTTC,CASSEVEQGGYEQYF
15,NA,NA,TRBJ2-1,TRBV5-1,TGCGCCAGCAGCTTAGTACGGTTTAATTTCGGTGAGCAGTTCTTC,CASSLVRFNFGEQFF
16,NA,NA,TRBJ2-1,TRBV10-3,TGTGCCATCAGTGAGTCGAATCCGGGGGTTCGGAATGAGCAGTTCTTC,CAISESNPGVRNEQFF
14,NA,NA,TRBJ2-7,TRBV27,TGTGCCAGCAGTTTACAGGGATGGATAAACGAGCAGTACTTC,CASSLQGWINEQYF
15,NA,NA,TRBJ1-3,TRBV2,TGTGCCAGCAGAGACACAAGGGGCTCTGGAAACACCATATATTTT,CASRDTRGSGNTIYF
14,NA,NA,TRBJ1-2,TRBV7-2,TGTGCCAGCAGCCTCCTTGGGGGGGCGGATGGCTACACCTTC,CASSLLGGADGYTF
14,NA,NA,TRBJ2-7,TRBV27,TGTGCCAGCAGTTCGTACAGGGACTCCTACGAGCAGTACTTC,CASSSYRDSYEQYF